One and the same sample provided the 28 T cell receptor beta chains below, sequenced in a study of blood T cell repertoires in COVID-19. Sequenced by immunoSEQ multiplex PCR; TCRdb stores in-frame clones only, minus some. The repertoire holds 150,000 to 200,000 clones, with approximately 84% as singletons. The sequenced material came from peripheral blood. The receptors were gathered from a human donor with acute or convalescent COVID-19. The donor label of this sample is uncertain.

The CDR3 DNA reads as TGTGCCAGCAGCACTAGAGCGCTAGCGGGCACCGGGGAGCTGTTTTTT. Translation: CASSTRALAGTGELFF. The gene calls are TRBV7-2 and TRBJ2-2; 8 bases map to TRBD2. Germline lookup yields CDR1 SGHTA and CDR2 FQGNSA. CDR3 length: 16 residues. The V segment lost 5 bases and the J segment 4 bases; nucleotides outside the gene matches: 9.

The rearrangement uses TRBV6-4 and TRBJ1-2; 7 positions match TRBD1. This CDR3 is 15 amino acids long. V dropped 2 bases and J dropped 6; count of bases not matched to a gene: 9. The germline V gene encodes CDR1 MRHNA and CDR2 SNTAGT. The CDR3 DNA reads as TGTGCCAGCAGTGACCCTCGACAGGGTGAGGATGGCTACACCTTC. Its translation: CASSDPRQGEDGYTF.

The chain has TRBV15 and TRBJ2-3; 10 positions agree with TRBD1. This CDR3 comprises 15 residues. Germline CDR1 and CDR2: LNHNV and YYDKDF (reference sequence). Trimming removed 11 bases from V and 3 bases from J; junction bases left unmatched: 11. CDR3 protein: CASRPGQGRTDTQYF. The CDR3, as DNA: TGTGCCTCGCGTCCGGGACAGGGGAGGACAGATACGCAGTATTTT.

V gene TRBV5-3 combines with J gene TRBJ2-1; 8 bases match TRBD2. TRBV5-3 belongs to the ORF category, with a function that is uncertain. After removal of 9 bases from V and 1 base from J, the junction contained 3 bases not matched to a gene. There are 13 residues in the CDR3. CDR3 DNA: TGTGCCAAGGGACTAGATTCCTACAATGAGCAGTTCTTC. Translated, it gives CAKGLDSYNEQFF.

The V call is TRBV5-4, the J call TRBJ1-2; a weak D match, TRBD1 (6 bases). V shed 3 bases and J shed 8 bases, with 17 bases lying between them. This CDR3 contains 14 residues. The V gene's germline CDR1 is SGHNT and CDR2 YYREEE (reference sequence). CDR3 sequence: CASSYLGGAGGYTF. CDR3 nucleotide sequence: TGTGCCAGCAGCTATCTTGGGGGGGCGGGAGGCTACACCTTC.

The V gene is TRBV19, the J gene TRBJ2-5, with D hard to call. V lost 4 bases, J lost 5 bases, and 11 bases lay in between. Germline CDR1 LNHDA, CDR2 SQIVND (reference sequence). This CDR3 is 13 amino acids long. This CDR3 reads CASSRLVLETQYF. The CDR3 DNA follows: TGTGCCAGTAGTAGACTGGTCCTGGAGACCCAGTACTTC.

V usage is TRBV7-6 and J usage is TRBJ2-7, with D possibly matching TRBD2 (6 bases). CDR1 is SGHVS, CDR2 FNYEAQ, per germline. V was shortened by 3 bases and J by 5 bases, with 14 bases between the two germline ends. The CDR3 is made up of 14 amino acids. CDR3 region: CASSLAGREDEQYF. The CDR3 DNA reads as TGTGCCAGCAGCTTGGCCGGTAGGGAGGACGAGCAGTACTTC.

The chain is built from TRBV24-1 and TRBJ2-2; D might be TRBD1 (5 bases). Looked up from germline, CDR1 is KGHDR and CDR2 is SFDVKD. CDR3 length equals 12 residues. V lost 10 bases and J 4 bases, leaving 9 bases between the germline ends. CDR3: CATSDSTGELFF. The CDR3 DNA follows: TGTGCCACATCCGACAGCACCGGGGAGCTGTTTTTT.

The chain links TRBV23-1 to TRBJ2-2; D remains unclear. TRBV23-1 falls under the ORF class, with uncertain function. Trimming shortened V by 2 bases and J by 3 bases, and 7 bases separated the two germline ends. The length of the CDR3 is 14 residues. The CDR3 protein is CASSQGCHTGELFF. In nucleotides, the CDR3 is TGCGCCAGCAGTCAAGGCTGCCACACCGGGGAGCTGTTTTTT.

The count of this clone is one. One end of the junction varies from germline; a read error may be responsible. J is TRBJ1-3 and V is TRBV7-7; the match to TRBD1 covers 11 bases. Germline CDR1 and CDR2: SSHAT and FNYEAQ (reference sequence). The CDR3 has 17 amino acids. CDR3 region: CASSLASDRGHGNTIYF. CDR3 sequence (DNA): TGTGCCAGCAGTTTAGCGTCGGACAGGGGGCATGGAAACACCATATATTTT.

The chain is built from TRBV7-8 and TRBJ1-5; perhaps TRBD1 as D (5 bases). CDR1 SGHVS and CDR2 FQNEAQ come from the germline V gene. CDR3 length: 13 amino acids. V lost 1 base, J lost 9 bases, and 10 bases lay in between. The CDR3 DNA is TGTGCCAGCAGCTTAGTAGACGGGGGGCCCCAGCATTTT. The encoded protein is CASSLVDGGPQHF.

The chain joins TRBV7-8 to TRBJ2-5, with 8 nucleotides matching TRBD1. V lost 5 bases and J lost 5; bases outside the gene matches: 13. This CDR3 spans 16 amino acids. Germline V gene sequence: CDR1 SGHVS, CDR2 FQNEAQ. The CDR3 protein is CASSPPRTGLGETQYF. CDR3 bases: TGTGCCAGCAGCCCTCCCCGGACAGGGCTGGGGGAGACCCAGTACTTC.

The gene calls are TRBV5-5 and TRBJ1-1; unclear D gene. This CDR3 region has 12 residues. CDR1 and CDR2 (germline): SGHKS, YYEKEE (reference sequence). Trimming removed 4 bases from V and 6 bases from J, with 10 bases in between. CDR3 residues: CASSVQSAEAFF. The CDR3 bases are TGTGCCAGCAGCGTTCAGTCCGCTGAAGCTTTCTTT.

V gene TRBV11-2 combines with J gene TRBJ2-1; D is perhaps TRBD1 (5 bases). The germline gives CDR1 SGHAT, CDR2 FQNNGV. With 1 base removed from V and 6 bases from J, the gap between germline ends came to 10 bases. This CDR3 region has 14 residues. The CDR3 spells CASSLVGQTNEQFF. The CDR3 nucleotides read TGTGCCAGCAGCTTAGTGGGGCAGACCAATGAGCAGTTCTTC.

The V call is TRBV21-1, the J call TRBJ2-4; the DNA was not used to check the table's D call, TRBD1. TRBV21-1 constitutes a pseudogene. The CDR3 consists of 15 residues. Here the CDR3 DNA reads TGTGCCAGCAGCAAAGAAACGGACAGGGGGGACATTCAGTACTTC. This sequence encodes CASSKETDRGDIQYF.

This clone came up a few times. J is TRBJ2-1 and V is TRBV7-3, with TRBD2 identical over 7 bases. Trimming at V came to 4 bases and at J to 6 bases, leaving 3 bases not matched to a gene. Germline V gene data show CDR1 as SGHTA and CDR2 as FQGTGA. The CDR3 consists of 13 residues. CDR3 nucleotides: TGTGCCAGCAGCTATAGCGGGTCCAATGAGCAGTTCTTC. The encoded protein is CASSYSGSNEQFF.

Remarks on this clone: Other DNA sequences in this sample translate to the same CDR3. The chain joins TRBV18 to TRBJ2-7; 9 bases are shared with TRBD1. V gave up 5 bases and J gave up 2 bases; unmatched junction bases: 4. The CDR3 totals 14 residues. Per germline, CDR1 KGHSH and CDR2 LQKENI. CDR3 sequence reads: CASSTGQGTYEQYF. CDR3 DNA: TGTGCCAGCTCAACTGGACAGGGGACCTACGAGCAGTACTTC.

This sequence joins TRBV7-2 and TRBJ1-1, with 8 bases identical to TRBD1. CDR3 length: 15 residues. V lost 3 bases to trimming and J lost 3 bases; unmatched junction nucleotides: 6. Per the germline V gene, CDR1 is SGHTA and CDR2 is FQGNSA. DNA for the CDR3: TGTGCCAGCAGCTTGTACAGGGGGAGAGACACTGAAGCTTTCTTT. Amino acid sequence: CASSLYRGRDTEAFF.

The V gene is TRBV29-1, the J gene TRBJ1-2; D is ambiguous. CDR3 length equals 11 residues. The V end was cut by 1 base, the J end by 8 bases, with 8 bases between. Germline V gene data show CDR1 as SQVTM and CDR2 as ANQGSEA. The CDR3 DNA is TGCAGCGTTGAAGCTGTCGGGGGCTACACCTTC. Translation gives CSVEAVGGYTF.

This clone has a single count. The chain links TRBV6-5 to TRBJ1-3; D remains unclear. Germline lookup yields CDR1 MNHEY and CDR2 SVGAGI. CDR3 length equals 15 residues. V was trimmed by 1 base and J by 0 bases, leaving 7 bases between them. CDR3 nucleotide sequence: TGTGCCAGCAGTTACTACGGGAACTCTGGAAACACCATATATTTT. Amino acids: CASSYYGNSGNTIYF.

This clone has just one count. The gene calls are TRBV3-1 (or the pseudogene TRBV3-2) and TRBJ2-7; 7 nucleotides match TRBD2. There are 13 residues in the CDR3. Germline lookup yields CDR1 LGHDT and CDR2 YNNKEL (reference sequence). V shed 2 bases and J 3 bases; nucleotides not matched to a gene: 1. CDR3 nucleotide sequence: TGTGCCAGCAGCCAATGGGGGGGCTACGAGCAGTACTTC. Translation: CASSQWGGYEQYF.

Here the CDR3 DNA reads TGTGCCAGCAGTTTAGGGGACATCTCTTCACCCCTCCACTTT. Translation gives CASSLGDISSPLHF. The chain couples TRBV28 to TRBJ1-6; weak D call: TRBD1 (6 bases). Trimming left V 2 bases short and J 9 bases short, with 11 bases between. The CDR3 length is 14 residues. Germline V lookup: CDR1 MDHEN, CDR2 SYDVKM.

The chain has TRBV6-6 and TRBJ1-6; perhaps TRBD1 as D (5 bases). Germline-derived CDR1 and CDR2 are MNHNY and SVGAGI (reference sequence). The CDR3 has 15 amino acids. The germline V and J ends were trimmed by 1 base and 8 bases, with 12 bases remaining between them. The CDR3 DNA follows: TGTGCCAGCAGTTACTTAGGACATGGGGATTCACCCCTCCACTTT. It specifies CASSYLGHGDSPLHF.

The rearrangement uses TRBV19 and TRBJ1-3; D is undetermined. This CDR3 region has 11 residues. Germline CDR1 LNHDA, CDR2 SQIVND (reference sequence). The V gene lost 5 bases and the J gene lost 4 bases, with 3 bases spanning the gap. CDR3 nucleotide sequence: TGTGCCAGTAGTCCGGGAAACACCATATATTTT. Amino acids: CASSPGNTIYF.

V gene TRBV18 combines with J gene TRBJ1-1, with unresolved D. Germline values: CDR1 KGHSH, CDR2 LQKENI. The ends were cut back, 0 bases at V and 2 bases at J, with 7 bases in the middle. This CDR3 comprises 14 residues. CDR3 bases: TGTGCCAGCTCACCACCCCGGGTTAACACTGAAGCTTTCTTT. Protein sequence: CASSPPRVNTEAFF.

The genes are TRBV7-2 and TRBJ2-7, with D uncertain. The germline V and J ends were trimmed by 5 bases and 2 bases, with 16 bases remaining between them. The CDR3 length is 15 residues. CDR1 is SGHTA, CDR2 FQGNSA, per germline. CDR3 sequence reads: CASSIAMSPTYEQYF. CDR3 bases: TGTGCCAGCAGCATCGCGATGTCGCCCACCTACGAGCAGTACTTC. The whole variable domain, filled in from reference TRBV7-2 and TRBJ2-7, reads GAGVSQSPSNKVTEKGKDVELRCDPISGHTALYWYRQSLGQGLEFLIYFQGNSAPDKSGLPSDRFSAERTGGSVSTLTIQRTQQEDSAVYLCASSIAMSPTYEQYFGPGTRLTVT.

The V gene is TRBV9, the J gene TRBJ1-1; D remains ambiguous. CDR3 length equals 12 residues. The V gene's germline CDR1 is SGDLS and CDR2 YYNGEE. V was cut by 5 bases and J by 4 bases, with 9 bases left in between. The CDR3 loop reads CASSVWSTEAFF. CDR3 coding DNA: TGTGCCAGCAGTGTTTGGAGCACTGAAGCTTTCTTT. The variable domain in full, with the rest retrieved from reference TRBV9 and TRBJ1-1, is DSGVTQTPKHLITATGQRVTLRCSPRSGDLSVYWYQQSLDQGLQFLIQYYNGEERAKGNILERFSAQQFPDLHSELNLSSLELGDSALYFCASSVWSTEAFFGQGTRLTVV.

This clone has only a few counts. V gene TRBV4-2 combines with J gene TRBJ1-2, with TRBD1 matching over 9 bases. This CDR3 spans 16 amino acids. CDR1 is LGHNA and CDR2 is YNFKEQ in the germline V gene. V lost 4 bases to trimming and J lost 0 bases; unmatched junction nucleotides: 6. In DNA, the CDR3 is TGTGCCAGCAGCCTCGGGGACAGGGCCGCTAACTATGGCTACACCTTC. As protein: CASSLGDRAANYGYTF.